This T cell receptor beta chain was recovered during a study of CD8+ T cells in alopecia areata. Findings and limits, study-wide: TCR sharing across patients was less clear than in mice, possibly HLA-related.

Sample treatment: oral pan-JAK inhibitor, 5-10 mg twice daily. The CDR3 is 13 amino acids. The germline V gene encodes CDR1 SGHNT and CDR2 YYREEE (reference sequence). Deletions cut 5 bases from V and 8 bases from J, with 15 bases between. Notes on this clone: Its antigen is undetermined.

RNA extraction was followed by reverse transcription into cDNA, which acted as the sequencing template. Produced via immunoSEQ multiplex PCR; TCRdb's table is partial and in-frame only. The sample consists of 110,000 or so clones, approximately 55% of them appearing once. V gene TRBV5-4 combines with J gene TRBJ2-3; the D gene is possibly TRBD2 (6 bases). The TCR sequence derives from a human donor with alopecia areata. This material consisted of CD4+ T cells sorted from blood, taken at week 24, from a patient treated with tofacitinib. CDR3 bases: TGTGCCAGCAGTTTTGGGGGGTGGGGTACGCAGTATTTT. Translation gives CASSFGGWGTQYF.